This T cell receptor (beta chain) was profiled in a study of T cells in Graves' hyperthyroidism and ophthalmopathy. General study points: The authors' 13 V-J model separated ophthalmopathy from stable hyperthyroidism.

This clonotype was counted once. Its cognate antigen is unknown. What was amplified from RNA transcripts were TCR beta CDR3 regions. First-round RT-PCR of the TCR CDR3 relied on the HTBI primer set. TCRdb re-derived calls from the multiplex PCR reads in MiXCR, one entry per CDR3 protein. The profile shows 600,000 or so distinct CDR3 sequences, under 60% of them singletons. Diagnosis relied on clinical symptoms, serum thyroxine and TRAb, thyroid ultrasound and orbital computed tomography. CDR3 length: 15 amino acids. Germline CDR1 DFQATT, CDR2 SNEGSKA (reference sequence). The ends lost 2 bases at V and 3 bases at J; junction bases unmatched: 6.

This sequence joins TRBV20-1 and TRBJ2-7; 11 bases are a match to TRBD2. This TCR was recovered from a woman younger than 35 with Graves' hyperthyroidism. Material: peripheral blood or thyroid tissue (not recorded which). The CDR3 sequence is CSARKGLAAIYEQYF. CDR3 bases: TGCAGTGCTAGAAAGGGACTAGCGGCAATCTACGAGCAGTACTTC.